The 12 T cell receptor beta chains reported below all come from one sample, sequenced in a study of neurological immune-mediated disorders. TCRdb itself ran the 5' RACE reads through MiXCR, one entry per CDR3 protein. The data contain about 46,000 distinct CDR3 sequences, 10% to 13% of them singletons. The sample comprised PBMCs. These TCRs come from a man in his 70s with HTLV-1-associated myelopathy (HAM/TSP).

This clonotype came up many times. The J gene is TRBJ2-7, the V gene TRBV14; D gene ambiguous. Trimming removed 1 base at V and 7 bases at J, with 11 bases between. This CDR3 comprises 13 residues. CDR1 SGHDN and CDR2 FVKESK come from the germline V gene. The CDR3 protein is CASSQGFGWEQYF. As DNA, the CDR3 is TGTGCCAGCAGCCAAGGTTTTGGATGGGAGCAGTACTTC.

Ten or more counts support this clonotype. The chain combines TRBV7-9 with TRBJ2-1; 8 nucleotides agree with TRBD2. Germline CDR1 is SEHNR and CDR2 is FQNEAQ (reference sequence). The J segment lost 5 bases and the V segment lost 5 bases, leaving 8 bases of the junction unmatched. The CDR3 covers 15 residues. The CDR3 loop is CASSRPGLGDNEQFF. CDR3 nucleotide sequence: TGTGCCAGCAGCCGACCGGGACTAGGGGACAATGAGCAGTTCTTC.

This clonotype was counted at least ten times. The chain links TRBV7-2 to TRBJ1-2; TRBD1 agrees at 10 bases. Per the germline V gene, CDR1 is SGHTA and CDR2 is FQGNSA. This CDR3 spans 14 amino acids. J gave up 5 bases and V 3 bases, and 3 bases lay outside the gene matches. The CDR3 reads CASSFGQGEYGYTF. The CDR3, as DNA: TGTGCCAGCAGCTTTGGACAGGGGGAGTATGGCTACACCTTC.

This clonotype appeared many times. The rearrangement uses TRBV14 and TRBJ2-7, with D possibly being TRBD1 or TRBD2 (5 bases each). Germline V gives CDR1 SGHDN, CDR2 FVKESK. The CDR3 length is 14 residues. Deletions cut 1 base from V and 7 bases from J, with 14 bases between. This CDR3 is CASSQVRDRLEQYF. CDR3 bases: TGTGCCAGCAGCCAAGTCCGGGACCGCCTTGAGCAGTACTTC. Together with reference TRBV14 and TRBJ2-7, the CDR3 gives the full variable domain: EAGVTQFPSHSVIEKGQTVTLRCDPISGHDNLYWYRRVMGKEIKFLLHFVKESKQDESGMPNNRFLAERTGGTYSTLKVQPAELEDSGVYFCASSQVRDRLEQYFGPGTRLTVT.

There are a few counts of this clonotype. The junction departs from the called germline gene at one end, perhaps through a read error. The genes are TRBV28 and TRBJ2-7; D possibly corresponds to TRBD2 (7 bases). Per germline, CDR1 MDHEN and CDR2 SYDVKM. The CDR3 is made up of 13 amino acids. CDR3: CASSHDGGRDIGF. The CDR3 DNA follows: TGTGCCAGCAGCCACGACGGGGGGAGGGACATCGGGTTC.

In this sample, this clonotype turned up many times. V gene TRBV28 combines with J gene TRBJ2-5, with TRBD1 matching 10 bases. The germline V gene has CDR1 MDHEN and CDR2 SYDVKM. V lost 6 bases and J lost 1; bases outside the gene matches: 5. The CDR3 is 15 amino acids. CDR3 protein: CASSTRDRGQETQYF. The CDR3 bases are TGTGCCAGCAGCACCCGGGACAGGGGCCAAGAGACCCAGTACTTC.

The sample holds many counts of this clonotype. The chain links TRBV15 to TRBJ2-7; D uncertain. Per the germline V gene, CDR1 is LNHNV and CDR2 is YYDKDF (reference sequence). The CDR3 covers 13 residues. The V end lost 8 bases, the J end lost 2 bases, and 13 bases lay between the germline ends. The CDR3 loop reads CATAPNRAYEQYF. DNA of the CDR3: TGTGCCACCGCTCCAAACAGAGCCTACGAGCAGTACTTC.

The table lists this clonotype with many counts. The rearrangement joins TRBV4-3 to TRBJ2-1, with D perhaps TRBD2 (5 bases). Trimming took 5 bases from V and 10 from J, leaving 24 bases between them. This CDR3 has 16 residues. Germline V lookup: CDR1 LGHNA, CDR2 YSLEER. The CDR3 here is CASSYIDMGSSGEQFF. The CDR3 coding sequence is TGCGCCAGCAGCTATATAGATATGGGATCTTCGGGGGAGCAGTTCTTC.

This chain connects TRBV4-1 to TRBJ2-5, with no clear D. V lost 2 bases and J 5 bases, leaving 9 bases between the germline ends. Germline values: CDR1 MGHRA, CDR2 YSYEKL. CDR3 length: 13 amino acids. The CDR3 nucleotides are TGCGCCAGCAGCCAATTAAGAAGTGAGACCCAGTACTTC. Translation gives CASSQLRSETQYF.

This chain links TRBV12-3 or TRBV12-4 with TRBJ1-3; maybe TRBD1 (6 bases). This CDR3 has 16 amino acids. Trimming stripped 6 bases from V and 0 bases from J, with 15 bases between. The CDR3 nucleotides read TGTGCCAGCAGCCCCGACAGGCCGATCTCTGGAAACACCATATATTTT. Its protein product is CASSPDRPISGNTIYF.

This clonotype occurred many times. The CDR3 is CASSLRTGSETQYF. DNA for the CDR3: TGTGCCAGCAGCCTCAGAACAGGGTCGGAGACCCAGTACTTC. The chain joins TRBV7-7 to TRBJ2-5, with D possibly being TRBD1 (6 bases). The CDR3 is made up of 14 amino acids. Trimming took off 5 bases at V and 5 bases at J, with 15 bases between the two ends. CDR1 and CDR2 from the germline V gene are SSHAT and FNYEAQ (reference sequence).

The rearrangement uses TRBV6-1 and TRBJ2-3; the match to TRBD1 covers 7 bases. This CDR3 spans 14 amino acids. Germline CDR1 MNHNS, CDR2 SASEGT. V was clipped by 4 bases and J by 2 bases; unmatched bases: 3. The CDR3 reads CASSAGQVTDTQYF. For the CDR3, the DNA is TGTGCCAGCAGTGCAGGACAGGTCACAGATACGCAGTATTTT.